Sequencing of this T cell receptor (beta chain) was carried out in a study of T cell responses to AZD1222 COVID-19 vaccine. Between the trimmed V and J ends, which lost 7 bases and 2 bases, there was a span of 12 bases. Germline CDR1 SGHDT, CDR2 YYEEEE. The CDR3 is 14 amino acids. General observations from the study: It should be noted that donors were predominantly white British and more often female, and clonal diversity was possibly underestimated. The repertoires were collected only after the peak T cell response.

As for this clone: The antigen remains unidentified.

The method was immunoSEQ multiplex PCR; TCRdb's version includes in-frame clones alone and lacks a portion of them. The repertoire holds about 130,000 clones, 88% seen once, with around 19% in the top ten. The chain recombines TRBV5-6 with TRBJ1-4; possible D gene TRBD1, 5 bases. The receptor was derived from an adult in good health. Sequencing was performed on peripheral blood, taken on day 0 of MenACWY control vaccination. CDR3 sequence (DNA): TGTGCCAGCGGGTCCAGGGTTACTAATGAAAAACTGTTTTTT. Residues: CASGSRVTNEKLFF.